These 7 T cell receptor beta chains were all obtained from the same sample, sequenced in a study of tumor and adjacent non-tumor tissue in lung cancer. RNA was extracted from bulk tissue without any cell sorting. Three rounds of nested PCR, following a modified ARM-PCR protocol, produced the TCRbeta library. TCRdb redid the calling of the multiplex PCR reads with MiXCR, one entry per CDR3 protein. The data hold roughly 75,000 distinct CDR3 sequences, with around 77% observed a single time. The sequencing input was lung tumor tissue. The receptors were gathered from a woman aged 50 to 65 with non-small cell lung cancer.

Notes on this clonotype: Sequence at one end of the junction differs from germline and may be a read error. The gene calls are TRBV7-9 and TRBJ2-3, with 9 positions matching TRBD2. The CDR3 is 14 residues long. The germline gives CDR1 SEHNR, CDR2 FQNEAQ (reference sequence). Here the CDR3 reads CTSSRAGGPNAQYF. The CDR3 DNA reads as TGTACCAGCAGTCGCGCGGGAGGGCCAAATGCGCAGTATTTT.

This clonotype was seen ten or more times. CDR3 nucleotide sequence: TGCAGTGCTAGATCCTTAGCCCAGCTAGGGTTCTCCTACGAGCAGTACTTC. Translated: CSARSLAQLGFSYEQYF. The chain carries TRBV20-1 and TRBJ2-7, with D unresolved. The V and J ends lost 2 bases and 0 bases respectively, with 20 bases between them. The CDR3 has 17 residues. Germline values: CDR1 DFQATT, CDR2 SNEGSKA (reference sequence).

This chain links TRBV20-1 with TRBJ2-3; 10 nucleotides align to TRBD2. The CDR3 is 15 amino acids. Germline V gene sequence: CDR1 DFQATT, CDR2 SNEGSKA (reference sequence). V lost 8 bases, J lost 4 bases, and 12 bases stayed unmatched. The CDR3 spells CSTGSSGSVADTQYF. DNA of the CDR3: TGCAGTACCGGGTCTAGCGGGAGTGTCGCAGATACGCAGTATTTT.

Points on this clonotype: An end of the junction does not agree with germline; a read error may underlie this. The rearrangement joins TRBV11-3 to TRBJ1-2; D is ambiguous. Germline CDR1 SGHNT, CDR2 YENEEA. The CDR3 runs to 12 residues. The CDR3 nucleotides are TGTGCCATCAAGATGGGTTGCTATGGCTACACTTTC. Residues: CAIKMGCYGYTF.

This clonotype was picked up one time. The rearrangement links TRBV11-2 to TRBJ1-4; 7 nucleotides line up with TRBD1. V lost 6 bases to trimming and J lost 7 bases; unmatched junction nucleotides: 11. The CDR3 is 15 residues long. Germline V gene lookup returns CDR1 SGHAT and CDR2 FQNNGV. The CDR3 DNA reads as TGTGCCAGCAGTCCCCAGACAGGGCGAGGTGAAAAACTGTTTTTT. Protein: CASSPQTGRGEKLFF.

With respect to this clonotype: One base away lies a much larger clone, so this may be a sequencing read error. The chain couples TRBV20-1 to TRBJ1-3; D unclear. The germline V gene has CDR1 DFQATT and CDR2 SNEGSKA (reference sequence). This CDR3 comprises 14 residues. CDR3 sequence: CSAKGRTSGNIIYF. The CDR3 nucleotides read TGCAGTGCGAAGGGCAGAACCTCTGGAAACATCATATATTTT.

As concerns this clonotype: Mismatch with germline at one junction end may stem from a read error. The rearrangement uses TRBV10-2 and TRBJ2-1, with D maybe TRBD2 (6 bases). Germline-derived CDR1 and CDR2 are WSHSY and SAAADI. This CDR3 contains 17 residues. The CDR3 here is CASSESGGNLSYNKQFF. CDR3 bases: TGCGCCAGCAGTGAGTCGGGGGGTAATCTCTCCTACAATAAGCAGTTCTTT.